This T cell receptor beta chain was recovered during a study of naive and memory T cell subsets. RNA was extracted from around 2.5 ml of whole blood of healthy adults. Reverse transcription of blood and skin TCR RNA was primed at alpha and beta constant regions. TCRdb recomputed calls from the 5' RACE reads with MiXCR, one row per CDR3 protein. Of over 20,000 distinct CDR3 sequences detected, around 21% appear once; the ten largest clones hold around 1.9%. This receptor was obtained from a female donor in good health.

CDR3 sequence reads: CASSLGAGGGVSTDTQYF. The DNA of the CDR3 is TGTGCCAGCAGCTTAGGGGCGGGAGGAGGAGTGAGCACAGATACGCAGTATTTT. The J gene is TRBJ2-3, the V gene TRBV7-6, with TRBD2 matching over 8 bases. Trimming removed 1 base from V and 0 bases from J; junction bases left unmatched: 9. Germline lookup yields CDR1 SGHVS and CDR2 FNYEAQ. The CDR3 contains 18 residues.